A single sample gave rise to the 15 T cell receptor beta chains below, sequenced in a study of human T cells and chemical hapten exposure. The time point denotes: patch test 1, 2 weeks after DPC sensitization. Documented treatment: therapeutic diphenylcyclopropenone sensitization with weekly scalp DPC. One entry per CDR3 protein, called by TCRdb with MiXCR from the RACE reads. Here the sample spans roughly 180,000 distinct CDR3 sequences, around 22% being singletons. The material was whole blood, obtained in connection with sensitization to the hapten diphenylcyclopropenone (DPC). The receptors come from a woman aged 45-65 years with alopecia areata. Some clones in this sample may be carry-over from other donors' samples.

The sample holds many counts of this clonotype. The chain is built from TRBV12-3 or TRBV12-4 and TRBJ2-7; D gene uncertain. Trimming left V 3 bases short and J 6 bases short, with 6 bases between. This CDR3 contains 11 residues. CDR3 coding DNA: TGTGCCAGCAGTTTGCTAGGCGAGCAGTACTTC. It encodes CASSLLGEQYF.

This clonotype was detected ten times or more. V usage is TRBV5-1 and J usage is TRBJ1-5, with a possible D match to TRBD1 (6 bases). The ends were cut back, 0 bases at V and 5 bases at J, with 6 bases in the middle. The CDR3 length is 13 residues. The germline V gene encodes CDR1 SGHRS and CDR2 YFSETQ. The CDR3 protein is CASSLGTDQPQHF. DNA for the CDR3: TGCGCCAGCAGCTTGGGGACAGATCAGCCCCAGCATTTT.

The V call is TRBV12-3 or TRBV12-4, the J call TRBJ2-1, with TRBD2 matching over 8 bases. V dropped 5 bases and J dropped 7; count of bases not matched to a gene: 13. The CDR3 contains 16 residues. For the CDR3, the DNA is TGTGCCAGCAGTCCTGCCCGGGGCCGGGGGGGGAATGAGCAGTTCTTC. The encoded protein is CASSPARGRGGNEQFF.

The sample holds a few counts of this clonotype. CDR3 sequence: CASSFSGRALLGEQFF. In nucleotides, the CDR3 is TGTGCCAGCAGCTTTAGCGGGAGGGCCCTGTTAGGGGAGCAGTTCTTC. The J gene is TRBJ2-1, the V gene TRBV7-2; 11 nucleotides agree with TRBD2. Trimming took 3 bases from V and 10 from J; bases not matched to a gene: 11. The CDR3 length is 16 residues. In germline, CDR1 is SGHTA, CDR2 FQGNSA.

This chain joins TRBV21-1 and TRBJ1-3; the table's D call TRBD1 went unverified against the DNA. TRBV21-1 is shown as a pseudogene. This CDR3 region has 16 residues. The CDR3 region has the DNA TGTGCCAGCAGACTTTTGACAGACGGCTCTGGAAACACCATATATTTT. Its translation: CASRLLTDGSGNTIYF.

Written as DNA, the CDR3 is TGTGCTAGTGGTTTGAAGACTAGCGGCTTACCCTACAATGAGCAGTTCTTC. Its translation: CASGLKTSGLPYNEQFF. The chain recombines TRBV12-5 with TRBJ2-1; 9 bases match TRBD2. This CDR3 spans 17 amino acids. J gave up 2 bases and V 2 bases, and 7 bases lay outside the gene matches. Germline values: CDR1 LGHNT, CDR2 FRNRAP.

This clonotype was seen more than once but under ten times. V and J are TRBV15 and TRBJ2-1; 9 bases are a match to TRBD2. The germline gives CDR1 LNHNV, CDR2 YYDKDF (reference sequence). Trimming cost V 1 base and J 4 bases; bases outside gene matches: 2. This CDR3 comprises 15 residues. The CDR3 nucleotides read TGTGCCACCAGCAGAGCGGCGGGAGGGTACAATGAGCAGTTCTTC. Its translation is CATSRAAGGYNEQFF.

This clonotype appeared a few times. The rearrangement joins TRBV10-3 to TRBJ2-3, with D maybe TRBD1 (5 bases). The CDR3 consists of 14 residues. V was shortened by 4 bases and J by 8 bases, with 16 bases between the two germline ends. Germline V gives CDR1 ENHRY, CDR2 SYGVKD. The CDR3 nucleotides read TGTGCCATCAGTGGGGGCCAGTTCGGTGGTACGCAGTATTTT. The encoded protein is CAISGGQFGGTQYF.

CDR3 coding DNA: TGCAGTGCTAGACCAGGACTAGATCCCTACAATGAGCAGTTCTTC. Protein sequence: CSARPGLDPYNEQFF. The J gene is TRBJ2-1, the V gene TRBV20-1; 7 bases match TRBD2. Germline V gene data show CDR1 as DFQATT and CDR2 as SNEGSKA (reference sequence). The CDR3 sequence is 15 residues long. The V and J ends lost 2 bases and 2 bases, in that order; junction bases with no gene match: 6.

Regarding this clonotype: A read error may produce the germline difference seen at one junction end. V gene TRBV29-1 combines with J gene TRBJ1-2, with a tentative D call TRBD1 (5 bases). The CDR3 is made up of 11 amino acids. Germline CDR1 is SQVTM and CDR2 is ANQGSEA. CDR3 coding DNA: TGCAGCGTTAGGGACCTCTCGACCCGTCACTTC. Translating gives CSVRDLSTRHF.

In this sample, this clonotype turned up many times. V gene TRBV6-5 combines with J gene TRBJ1-2, with 9 bases fitting TRBD1. This CDR3 region has 15 residues. Germline trimming cut 2 bases from V and 5 bases from J; bases unmatched to any gene: 6. The germline V gene encodes CDR1 MNHEY and CDR2 SVGAGI. CDR3 protein: CASSYRGQGVYGYTF. DNA for the CDR3: TGTGCCAGCAGTTACCGGGGACAGGGCGTTTATGGCTACACCTTC.

The chain carries TRBV5-1 and TRBJ1-6; maybe TRBD1 (6 bases). Between the trimmed V and J ends, which lost 4 bases and 9 bases, there was a span of 14 bases. This CDR3 is built from 14 residues. Germline lookup yields CDR1 SGHRS and CDR2 YFSETQ. The CDR3, as DNA: TGCGCCAGCAGCCCGGGGGACACCTCTTCACCCCTCCACTTT. As protein: CASSPGDTSSPLHF.

V usage is TRBV4-2 and J usage is TRBJ2-7; 10 nucleotides align to TRBD1. The CDR3 length is 15 residues. Germline lookup yields CDR1 LGHNA and CDR2 YNFKEQ. Trimming removed 3 bases from V and 7 bases from J; junction bases left unmatched: 9. The CDR3 region is CASSQTGTGVGEQYF. The CDR3 nucleotides read TGTGCCAGCAGCCAGACCGGGACAGGGGTAGGGGAGCAGTACTTC.

This clonotype was observed a single time. The chain links TRBV4-1 to TRBJ2-7; 7 nucleotides line up with TRBD2. CDR3 size: 16 residues. After removal of 4 bases from V and 0 bases from J, the junction contained 9 bases not matched to a gene. Germline values: CDR1 MGHRA, CDR2 YSYEKL. DNA of the CDR3: TGCGCCAGCAGCCCTAGGCTAGCGGCTTCCTCCTACGAGCAGTACTTC. Translated, it gives CASSPRLAASSYEQYF.

This clonotype was counted between two and nine times. The chain carries TRBV27 and TRBJ2-1, with 8 bases lining up with TRBD1. The CDR3 is made up of 15 amino acids. V lost 3 bases and J lost 3; bases outside the gene matches: 4. The V gene's germline CDR1 is MNHEY and CDR2 SMNVEV (reference sequence). The CDR3 bases are TGTGCCAGCAGTTTCTACGACAGGGGCTACAATGAGCAGTTCTTC. Protein sequence: CASSFYDRGYNEQFF.